This TCR beta chain was identified in a study of control samples from healthy donors and cancer patients. CDR3 length equals 17 residues. The germline gives CDR1 MDHEN, CDR2 SYDVKM. V was trimmed by 6 bases and J by 0 bases, leaving 18 bases between them. This table comes from immunoSEQ multiplex PCR, and its TCRdb copy is limited to in-frame clones, with some not included. Counted here are over 120,000 clones, about 91% occurring once; the ten biggest clones make up about 3%. The sample consisted of blood. This chain connects TRBV28 to TRBJ2-1; TRBD2 might be the D (5 bases). The source of this sequence is a man aged 30-40 years in good health. CDR3 loop: CASSTLRGLSSYNEQFF. The CDR3 coding sequence is TGTGCCAGCAGCACCCTCCGGGGATTGAGCTCCTACAATGAGCAGTTCTTC.